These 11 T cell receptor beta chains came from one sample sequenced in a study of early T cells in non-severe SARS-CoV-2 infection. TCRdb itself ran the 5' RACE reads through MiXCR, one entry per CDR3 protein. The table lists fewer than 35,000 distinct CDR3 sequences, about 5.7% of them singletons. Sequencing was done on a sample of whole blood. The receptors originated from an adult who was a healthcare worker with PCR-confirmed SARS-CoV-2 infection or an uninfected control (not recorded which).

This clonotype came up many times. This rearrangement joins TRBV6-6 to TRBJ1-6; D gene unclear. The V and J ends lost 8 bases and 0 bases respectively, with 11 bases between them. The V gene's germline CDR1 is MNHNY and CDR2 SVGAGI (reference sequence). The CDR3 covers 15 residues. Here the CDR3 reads CASAARSSYNSPLHF. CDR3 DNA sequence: TGTGCCAGCGCGGCTCGTAGCTCCTATAATTCACCCCTCCACTTT.

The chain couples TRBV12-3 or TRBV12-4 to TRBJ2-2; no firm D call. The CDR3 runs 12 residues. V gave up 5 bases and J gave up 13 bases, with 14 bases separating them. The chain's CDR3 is CASSPPGPRLFF. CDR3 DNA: TGTGCCAGCAGTCCCCCCGGCCCTCGGCTGTTTTTT.

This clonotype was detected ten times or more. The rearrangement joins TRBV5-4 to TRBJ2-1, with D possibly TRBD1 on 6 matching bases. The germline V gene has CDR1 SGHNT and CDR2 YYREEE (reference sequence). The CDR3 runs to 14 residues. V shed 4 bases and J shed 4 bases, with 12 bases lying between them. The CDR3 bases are TGTGCCAGCAGCGGCGAGGACAGTTACAATGAGCAGTTCTTC. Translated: CASSGEDSYNEQFF.

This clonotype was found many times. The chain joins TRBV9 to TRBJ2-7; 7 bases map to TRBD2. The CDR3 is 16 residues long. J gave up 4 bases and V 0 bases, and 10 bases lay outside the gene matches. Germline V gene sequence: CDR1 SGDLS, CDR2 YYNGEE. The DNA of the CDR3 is TGTGCCAGCAGCGTAGAGCCCTTGAGCGGGGCATACGAGCAGTACTTC. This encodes CASSVEPLSGAYEQYF.

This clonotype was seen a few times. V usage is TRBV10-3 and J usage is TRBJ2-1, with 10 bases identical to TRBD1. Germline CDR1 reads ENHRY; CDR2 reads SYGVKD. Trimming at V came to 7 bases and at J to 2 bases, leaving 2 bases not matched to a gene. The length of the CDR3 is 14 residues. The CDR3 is CAIMGQGTYNEQFF. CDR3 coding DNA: TGTGCCATCATGGGACAGGGGACCTACAATGAGCAGTTCTTC.

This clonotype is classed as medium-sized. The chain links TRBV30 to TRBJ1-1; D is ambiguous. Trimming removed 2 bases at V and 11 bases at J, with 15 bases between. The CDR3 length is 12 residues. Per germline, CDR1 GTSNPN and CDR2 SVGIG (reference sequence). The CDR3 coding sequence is TGTGCCTGGAGTAAGAAAGGCCTGTGGGCTTTCTTT. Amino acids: CAWSKKGLWAFF.

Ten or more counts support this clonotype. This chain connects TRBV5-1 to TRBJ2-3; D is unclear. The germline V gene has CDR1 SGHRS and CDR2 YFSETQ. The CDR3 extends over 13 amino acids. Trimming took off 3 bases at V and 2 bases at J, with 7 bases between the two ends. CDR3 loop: CASSSFFTDTQYF. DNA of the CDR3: TGCGCCAGCAGCTCGTTTTTCACAGATACGCAGTATTTT. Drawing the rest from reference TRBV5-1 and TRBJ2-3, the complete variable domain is KAGVTQTPRYLIKTRGQQVTLSCSPISGHRSVSWYQQTPGQGLQFLFEYFSETQRNKGNFPGRFSGRQFSNSRSEMNVSTLELGDSALYLCASSSFFTDTQYFGPGTRLTVL.

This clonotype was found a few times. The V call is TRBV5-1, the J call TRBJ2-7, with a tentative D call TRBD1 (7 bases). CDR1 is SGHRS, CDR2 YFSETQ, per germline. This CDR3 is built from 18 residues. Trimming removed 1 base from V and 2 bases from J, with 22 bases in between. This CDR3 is CASSLYSTGDSVTYEQYF. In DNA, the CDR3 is TGCGCCAGCAGCTTGTACTCGACGGGGGACAGCGTTACCTACGAGCAGTACTTC.

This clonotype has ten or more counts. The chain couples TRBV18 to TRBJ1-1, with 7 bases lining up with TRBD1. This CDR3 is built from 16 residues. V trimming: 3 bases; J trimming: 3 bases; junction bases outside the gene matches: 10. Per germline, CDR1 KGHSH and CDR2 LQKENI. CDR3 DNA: TGTGCCAGCTCACCCGGCTATACAGGGGTGGACACTGAAGCTTTCTTT. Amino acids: CASSPGYTGVDTEAFF.

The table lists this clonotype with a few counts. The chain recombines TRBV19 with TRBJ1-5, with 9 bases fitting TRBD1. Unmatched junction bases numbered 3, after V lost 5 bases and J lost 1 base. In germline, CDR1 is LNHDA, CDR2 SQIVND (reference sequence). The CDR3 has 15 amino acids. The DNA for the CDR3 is TGTGCCAGTAGTGGGGACAGGGCAAGCAATCAGCCCCAGCATTTT. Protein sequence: CASSGDRASNQPQHF. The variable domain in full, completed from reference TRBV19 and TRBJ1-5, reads DGGITQSPKYLFRKEGQNVTLSCEQNLNHDAMYWYRQDPGQGLRLIYYSQIVNDFQKGDIAEGYSVSREKKESFPLTVTSAQKNPTAFYLCASSGDRASNQPQHFGDGTRLSIL.

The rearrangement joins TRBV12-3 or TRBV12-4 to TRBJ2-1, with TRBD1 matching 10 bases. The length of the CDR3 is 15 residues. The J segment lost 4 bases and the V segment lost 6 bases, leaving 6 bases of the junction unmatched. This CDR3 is CASRPDRGTYNEQFF. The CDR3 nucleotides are TGTGCCAGCAGACCGGACAGGGGGACATACAATGAGCAGTTCTTC.